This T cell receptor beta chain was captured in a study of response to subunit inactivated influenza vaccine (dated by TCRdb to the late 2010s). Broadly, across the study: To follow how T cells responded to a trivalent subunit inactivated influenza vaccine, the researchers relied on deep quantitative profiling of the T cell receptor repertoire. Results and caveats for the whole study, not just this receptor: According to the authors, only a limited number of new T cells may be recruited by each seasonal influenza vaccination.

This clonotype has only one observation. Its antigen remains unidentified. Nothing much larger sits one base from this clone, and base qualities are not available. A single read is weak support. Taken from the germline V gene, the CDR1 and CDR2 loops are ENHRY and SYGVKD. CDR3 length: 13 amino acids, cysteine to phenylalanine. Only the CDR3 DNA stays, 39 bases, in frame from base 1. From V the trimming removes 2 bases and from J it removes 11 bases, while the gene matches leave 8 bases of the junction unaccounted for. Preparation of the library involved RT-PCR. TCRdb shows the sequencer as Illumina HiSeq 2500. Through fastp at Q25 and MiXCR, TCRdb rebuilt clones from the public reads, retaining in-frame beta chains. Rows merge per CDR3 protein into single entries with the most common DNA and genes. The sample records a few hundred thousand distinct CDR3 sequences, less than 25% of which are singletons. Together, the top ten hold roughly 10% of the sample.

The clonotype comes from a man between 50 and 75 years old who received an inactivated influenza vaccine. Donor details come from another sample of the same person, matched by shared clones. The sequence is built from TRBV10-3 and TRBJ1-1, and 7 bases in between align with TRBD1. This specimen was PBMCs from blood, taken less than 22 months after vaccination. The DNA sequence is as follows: TGTGCCATCAGTGAGGACAGGGTCGGTGTGGCTTTCTTT. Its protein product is CAISEDRVGVAFF.